This T cell receptor (beta chain) was captured by sequencing in a study of blood T cell repertoires in COVID-19. Some clones are missing from TCRdb's copy, which holds only in-frame ones; the method was immunoSEQ multiplex PCR. The repertoire holds about 220,000 clones, approximately 86% seen once, with about 3.9% in the top ten. The V and J ends lost 2 bases and 2 bases respectively, with 22 bases between them. CDR3 length: 19 residues. Germline V gives CDR1 LNHDA, CDR2 SQIVND (reference sequence). This clonotype originated in a woman of 80 years or more with acute or convalescent COVID-19. The V call is TRBV19, the J call TRBJ2-1; possible D gene TRBD1, 5 bases. Sequenced sample: peripheral blood. The CDR3 loop is CASSIRPMTALSAYNEQFF. The CDR3 nucleotides are TGTGCCAGTAGTATAAGGCCAATGACAGCCCTGTCGGCCTACAATGAGCAGTTCTTC.